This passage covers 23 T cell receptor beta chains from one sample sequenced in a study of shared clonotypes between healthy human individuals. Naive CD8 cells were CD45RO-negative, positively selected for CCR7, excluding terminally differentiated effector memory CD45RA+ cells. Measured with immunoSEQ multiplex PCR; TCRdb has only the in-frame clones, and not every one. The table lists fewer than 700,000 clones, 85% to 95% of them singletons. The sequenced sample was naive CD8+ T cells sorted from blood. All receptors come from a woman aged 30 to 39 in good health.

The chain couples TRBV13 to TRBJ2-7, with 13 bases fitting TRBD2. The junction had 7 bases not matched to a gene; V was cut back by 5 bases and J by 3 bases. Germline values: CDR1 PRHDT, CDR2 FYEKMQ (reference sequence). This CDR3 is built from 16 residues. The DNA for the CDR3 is TGTGCCAGCAGCCCCAGGACTAGCGGGAGTTTCTACGAGCAGTACTTC. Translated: CASSPRTSGSFYEQYF.

CDR3 DNA: TGTGCCAGCAGCTTAGCTAGCGGGGCCTACAATGAGCAGTTCTTC. Translating gives CASSLASGAYNEQFF. J is TRBJ2-1 and V is TRBV7-9; 8 bases match TRBD2. Germline V gene lookup returns CDR1 SEHNR and CDR2 FQNEAQ (reference sequence). The CDR3 extends over 15 amino acids. J gave up 2 bases and V 0 bases, and 0 bases lay outside the gene matches.

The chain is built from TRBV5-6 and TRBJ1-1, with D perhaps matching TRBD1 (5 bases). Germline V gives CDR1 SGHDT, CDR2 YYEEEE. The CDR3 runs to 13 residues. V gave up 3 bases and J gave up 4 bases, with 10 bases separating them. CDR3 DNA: TGTGCCAGCAGCTGGGGAGACAGCACTGAAGCTTTCTTT. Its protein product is CASSWGDSTEAFF.

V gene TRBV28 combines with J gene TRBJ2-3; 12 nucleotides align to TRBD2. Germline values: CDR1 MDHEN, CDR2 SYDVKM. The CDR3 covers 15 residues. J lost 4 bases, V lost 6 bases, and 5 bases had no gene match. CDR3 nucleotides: TGTGCCAGCAGCCTGGGACTAGCGGGCTCAGATACGCAGTATTTT. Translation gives CASSLGLAGSDTQYF.

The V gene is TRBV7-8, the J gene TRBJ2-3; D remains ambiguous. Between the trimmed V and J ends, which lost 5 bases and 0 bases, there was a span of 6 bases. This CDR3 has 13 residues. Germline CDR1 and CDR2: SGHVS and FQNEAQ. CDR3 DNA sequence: TGTGCCAGCAGCCCCCAAAGCACAGATACGCAGTATTTT. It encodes CASSPQSTDTQYF.

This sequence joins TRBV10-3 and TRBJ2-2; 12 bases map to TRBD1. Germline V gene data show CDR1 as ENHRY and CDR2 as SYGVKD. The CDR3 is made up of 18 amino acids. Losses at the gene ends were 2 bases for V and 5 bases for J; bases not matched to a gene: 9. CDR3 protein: CAISEPGQGAWGTGELFF. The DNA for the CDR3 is TGTGCCATCAGTGAGCCGGGACAGGGGGCCTGGGGGACCGGGGAGCTGTTTTTT.

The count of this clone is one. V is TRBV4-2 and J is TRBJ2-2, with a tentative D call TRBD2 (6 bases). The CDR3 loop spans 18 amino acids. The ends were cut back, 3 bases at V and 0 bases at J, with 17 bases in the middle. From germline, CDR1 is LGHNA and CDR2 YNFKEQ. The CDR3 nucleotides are TGTGCCAGCAGCCACCTAGGGATAGCGGAGCCGAACACCGGGGAGCTGTTTTTT. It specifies CASSHLGIAEPNTGELFF.

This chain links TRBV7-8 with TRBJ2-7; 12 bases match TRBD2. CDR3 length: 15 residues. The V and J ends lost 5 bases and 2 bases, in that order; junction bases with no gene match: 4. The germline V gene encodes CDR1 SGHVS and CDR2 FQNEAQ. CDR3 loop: CASSRTSGTTYEQYF. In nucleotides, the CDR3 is TGTGCCAGCAGCAGGACTAGCGGGACGACCTACGAGCAGTACTTC.

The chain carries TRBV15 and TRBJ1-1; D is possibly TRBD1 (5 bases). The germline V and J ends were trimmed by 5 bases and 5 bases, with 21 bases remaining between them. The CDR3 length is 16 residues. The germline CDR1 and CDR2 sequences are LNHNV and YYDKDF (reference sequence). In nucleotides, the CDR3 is TGTGCCACCAGCTTGGGGGAGGAATTGGAGCGGACTGAAGCTTTCTTT. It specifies CATSLGEELERTEAFF.

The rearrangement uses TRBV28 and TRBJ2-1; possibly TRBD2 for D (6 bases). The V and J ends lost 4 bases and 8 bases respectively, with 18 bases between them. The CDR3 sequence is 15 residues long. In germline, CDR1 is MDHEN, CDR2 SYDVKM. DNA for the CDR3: TGTGCCAGCAGTTCAACACGAAAACGGGGGTATGAGCAGTTCTTC. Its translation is CASSSTRKRGYEQFF.

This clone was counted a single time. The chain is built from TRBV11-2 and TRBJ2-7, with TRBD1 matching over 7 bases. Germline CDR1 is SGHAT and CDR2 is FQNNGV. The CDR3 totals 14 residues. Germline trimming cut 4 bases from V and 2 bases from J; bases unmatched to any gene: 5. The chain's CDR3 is CASSSGDSPYEQYF. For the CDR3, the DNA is TGTGCCAGCAGCTCTGGGGACAGTCCCTACGAGCAGTACTTC.

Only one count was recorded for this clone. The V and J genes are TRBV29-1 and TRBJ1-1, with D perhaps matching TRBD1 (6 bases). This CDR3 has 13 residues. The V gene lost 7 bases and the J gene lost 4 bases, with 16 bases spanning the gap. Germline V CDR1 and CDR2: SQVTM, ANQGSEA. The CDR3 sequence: CSAGGGLGTEAFF. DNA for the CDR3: TGCAGCGCTGGCGGGGGGCTTGGCACTGAAGCTTTCTTT. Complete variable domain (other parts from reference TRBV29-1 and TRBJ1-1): SAVISQKPSRDICQRGTSLTIQCQVDSQVTMMFWYRQQPGQSLTLIATANQGSEATYESGFVIDKFPISRPNLTFSTLTVSNMSPEDSSIYLCSAGGGLGTEAFFGQGTRLTVV.

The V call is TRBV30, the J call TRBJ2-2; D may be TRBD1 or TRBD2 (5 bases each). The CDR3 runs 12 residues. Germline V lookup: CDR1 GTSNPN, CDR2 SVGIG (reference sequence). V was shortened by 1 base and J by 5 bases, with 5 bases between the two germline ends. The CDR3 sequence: CAWSGGTGELFF. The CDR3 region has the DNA TGTGCCTGGAGTGGGGGGACCGGGGAGCTGTTTTTT. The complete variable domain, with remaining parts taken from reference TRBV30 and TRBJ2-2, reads SQTIHQWPATLVQPVGSPLSLECTVEGTSNPNLYWYRQAAGRGLQLLFYSVGIGQISSEVPQNLSASRPQDRQFILSSKKLLLSDSGFYLCAWSGGTGELFFGEGSRLTVL.

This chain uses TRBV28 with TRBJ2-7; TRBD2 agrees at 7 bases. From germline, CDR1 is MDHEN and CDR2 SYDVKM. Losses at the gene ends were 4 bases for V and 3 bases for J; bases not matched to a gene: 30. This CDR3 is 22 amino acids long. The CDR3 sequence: CASSSPTIRAGNNPLAYYEQYF. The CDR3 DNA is TGTGCCAGCAGTTCCCCAACGATCAGAGCGGGAAATAACCCCCTAGCCTACTACGAGCAGTACTTC.

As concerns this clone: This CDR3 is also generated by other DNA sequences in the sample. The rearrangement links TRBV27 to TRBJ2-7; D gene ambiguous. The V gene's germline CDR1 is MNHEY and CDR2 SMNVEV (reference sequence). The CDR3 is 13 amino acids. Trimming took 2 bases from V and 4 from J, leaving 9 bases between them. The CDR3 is CASSLGSRYEQYF. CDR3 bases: TGTGCCAGCAGTTTAGGCAGCAGATACGAGCAGTACTTC.

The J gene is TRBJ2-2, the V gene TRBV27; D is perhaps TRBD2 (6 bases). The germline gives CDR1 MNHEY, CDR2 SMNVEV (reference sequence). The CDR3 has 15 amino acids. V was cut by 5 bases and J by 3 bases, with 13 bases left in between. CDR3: CASSPGRIYTGELFF. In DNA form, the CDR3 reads TGTGCCAGCAGTCCGGGGAGGATTTACACCGGGGAGCTGTTTTTT.

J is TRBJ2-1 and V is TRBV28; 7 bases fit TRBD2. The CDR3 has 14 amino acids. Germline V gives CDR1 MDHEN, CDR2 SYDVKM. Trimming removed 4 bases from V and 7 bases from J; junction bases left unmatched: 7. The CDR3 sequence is CASSSSGDLNEQFF. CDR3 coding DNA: TGTGCCAGCAGTTCCAGCGGGGATTTAAATGAGCAGTTCTTC. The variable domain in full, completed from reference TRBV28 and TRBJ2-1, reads DVKVTQSSRYLVKRTGEKVFLECVQDMDHENMFWYRQDPGLGLRLIYFSYDVKMKEKGDIPEGYSVSREKKERFSLILESASTNQTSMYLCASSSSGDLNEQFFGPGTRLTVL.

The CDR3 reads CASQEGTGATDTQYF. The CDR3 coding sequence is TGTGCCAGTCAAGAGGGGACAGGGGCAACAGATACGCAGTATTTT. J is TRBJ2-3 and V is TRBV19, with 10 bases identical to TRBD1. This CDR3 is built from 15 residues. V was pared by 8 bases and J by 3 bases, with 8 bases of the junction left unmatched. Germline lookup yields CDR1 LNHDA and CDR2 SQIVND (reference sequence).

DNA for the CDR3: TGTGCCAGCAGCTTGTACAGGGTCAATCAAGAGACCCAGTACTTC. Translating it yields CASSLYRVNQETQYF. The genes are TRBV7-2 and TRBJ2-5, with D possibly being TRBD1 (6 bases). Looked up from germline, CDR1 is SGHTA and CDR2 is FQGNSA. V was clipped by 3 bases and J by 2 bases, with 13 bases between them. The CDR3 totals 15 residues.

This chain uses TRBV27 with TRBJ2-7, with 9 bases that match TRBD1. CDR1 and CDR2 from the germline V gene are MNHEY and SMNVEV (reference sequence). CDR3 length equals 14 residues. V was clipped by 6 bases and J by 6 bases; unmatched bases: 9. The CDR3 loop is CASRPGQGFSEQYF. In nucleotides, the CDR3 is TGTGCCAGCAGACCGGGACAGGGTTTTTCCGAGCAGTACTTC.

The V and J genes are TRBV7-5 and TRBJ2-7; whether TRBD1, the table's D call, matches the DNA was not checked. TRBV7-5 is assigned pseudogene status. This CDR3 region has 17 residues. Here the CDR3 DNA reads TGTGTCAGAAGCTTTTTGCCAGCAACAGGGAACTCCTACGAGCAGTACTTC. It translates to CVRSFLPATGNSYEQYF.

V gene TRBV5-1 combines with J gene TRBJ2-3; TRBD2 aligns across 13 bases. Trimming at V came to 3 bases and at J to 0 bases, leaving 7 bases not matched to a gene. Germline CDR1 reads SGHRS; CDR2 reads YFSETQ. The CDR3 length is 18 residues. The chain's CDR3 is CASSSLAGGPSSTDTQYF. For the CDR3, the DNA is TGCGCCAGCAGCTCACTAGCGGGAGGGCCCTCCAGCACAGATACGCAGTATTTT.

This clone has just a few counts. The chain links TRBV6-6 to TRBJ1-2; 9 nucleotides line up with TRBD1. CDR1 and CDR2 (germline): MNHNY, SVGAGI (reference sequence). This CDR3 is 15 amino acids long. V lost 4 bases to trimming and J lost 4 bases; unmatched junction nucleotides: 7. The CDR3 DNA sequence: TGTGCCAGCAGTTCGTCCGGGACAGGGATCTATGGCTACACCTTC. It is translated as CASSSSGTGIYGYTF.